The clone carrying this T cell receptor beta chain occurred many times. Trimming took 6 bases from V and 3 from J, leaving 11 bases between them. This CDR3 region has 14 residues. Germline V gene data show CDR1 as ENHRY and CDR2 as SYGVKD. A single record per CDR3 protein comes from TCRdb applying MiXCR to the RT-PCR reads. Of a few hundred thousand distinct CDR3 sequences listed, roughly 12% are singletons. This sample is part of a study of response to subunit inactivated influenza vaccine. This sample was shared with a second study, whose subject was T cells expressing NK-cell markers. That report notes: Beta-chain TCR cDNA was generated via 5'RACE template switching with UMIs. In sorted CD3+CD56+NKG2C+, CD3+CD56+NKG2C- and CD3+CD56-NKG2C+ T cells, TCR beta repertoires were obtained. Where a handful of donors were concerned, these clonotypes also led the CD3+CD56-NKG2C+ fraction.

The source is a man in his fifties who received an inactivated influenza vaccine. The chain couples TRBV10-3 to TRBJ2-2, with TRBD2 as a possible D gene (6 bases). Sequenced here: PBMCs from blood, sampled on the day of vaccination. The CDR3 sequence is CAIRRESDTGELFF. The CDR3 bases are TGTGCCATCAGACGGGAGTCAGACACCGGGGAGCTGTTTTTT.